This T cell receptor (beta chain) came from a study of metastatic and nonmetastatic thyroid tumors. This clone was counted ten times or more. No treatment of any kind had been given to any patient before thyroid surgery. The CDR3 length is 15 residues. Trimming removed 2 bases from V and 1 base from J, with 10 bases in between. Germline values: CDR1 MGHRA, CDR2 YSYEKL. TCRdb re-called the PCR reads via MiXCR. The repertoire holds roughly 71,000 clones, 18% seen once, with 9.5% to 15% in the top ten. The receptor was derived from a female donor with papillary thyroid cancer or a benign thyroid nodule (not recorded which). Some clones in this sample may be carry-over from other donors' samples. The specimen sequenced was blood. The rearrangement joins TRBV4-1 to TRBJ2-3; the D is unclear. CDR3 in amino acids: CASSQLGLGTDTQYF. The CDR3 bases are TGCGCCAGCAGCCAACTAGGCCTGGGCACAGATACGCAGTATTTT.